This TCR beta chain was obtained from a study of patients and donors after allogeneic stem cell transplantation. This clonotype was seen once. The CDR3 extends over 15 amino acids. V was shortened by 3 bases and J by 0 bases, with 11 bases between the two germline ends. Germline V gene sequence: CDR1 LNHNV, CDR2 YYDKDF (reference sequence). TCRdb passed the RT-PCR reads through MiXCR, listing each CDR3 protein once. The table lists approximately 200,000 distinct CDR3 sequences, 41% of them singletons. The genes are TRBV15 and TRBJ1-1; D gene uncertain. The TCR was taken from a human donor who was either an allogeneic HSCT recipient or a stem cell or donor lymphocyte infusion donor (not recorded which). It is not recorded whose cells these are; they may come from a transplant donor. The sample was blood, either unsorted or a sorted T cell fraction (not recorded which). The CDR3 reads CATSRPANMNTEAFF. The DNA of the CDR3 is TGTGCCACCAGCAGGCCGGCGAACATGAACACTGAAGCTTTCTTT.